The clone carrying this TCR beta chain appeared once. After removal of 0 bases from V and 7 bases from J, the junction contained 13 bases not matched to a gene. There are 16 residues in the CDR3. Germline V gene data show CDR1 as SGHRS and CDR2 as YFSETQ. The data stem from a study of T cell changes during pregnancy in multiple sclerosis. Measured with immunoSEQ multiplex PCR; TCRdb has only the in-frame clones, and not every one. The data show about 55,000 clones, 85% to 95% seen once. The material sequenced was CD8+ T cells from peripheral blood mononuclear cells, taken in the third trimester of pregnancy. This TCR was sampled from a female donor with multiple sclerosis, enrolled in a pregnancy study. The rearrangement joins TRBV5-1 to TRBJ2-7, with TRBD1 matching 7 bases. The DNA for the CDR3 is TGCGCCAGCAGCTTGGAGTCAAACAGGGGAATCAGGGAGCAGTACTTC. This gives the protein CASSLESNRGIREQYF. Based on the CDR3 plus reference TRBV5-1 and TRBJ2-7, the full variable domain is KAGVTQTPRYLIKTRGQQVTLSCSPISGHRSVSWYQQTPGQGLQFLFEYFSETQRNKGNFPGRFSGRQFSNSRSEMNVSTLELGDSALYLCASSLESNRGIREQYFGPGTRLTVT.